The clone carrying this TCR beta chain has a handful of counts. What it recognizes is unknown. The data were obtained in a study of blood T cells in healthy people across ages. Whole-study results and caveats: From one million sequenced T cells, diversity estimates were lower bounds. Long-lived donors exceeded aged donors in naive CD4+ cells and diversity.

PCR was performed a second time for roughly 7 to 12 cycles using a sample-barcoded 5' primer and a J-beta primer mix. Each CDR3 protein gets one entry after TCRdb re-called the 5' RACE reads with MiXCR. The sample lists fewer than 2 million distinct CDR3 sequences, around 42% occurring once. This CDR3 is 20 amino acids long. Trimming removed 0 bases from V and 6 bases from J, with 30 bases in between. The germline V gene has CDR1 LGHNA and CDR2 YSLEER. All donors came from Russia, were Caucasian and healthy, and spanned ages roughly 6 to 95. Total RNA extraction produced at least 5 micrograms (per sample) for the study.

This TCR derives from a human donor in good health. The source material was blood. This sequence joins TRBV4-3 and TRBJ2-7, with D hard to call. CDR3 region: CASSQDRRKATWEGSGEQYF. Written as DNA, the CDR3 is TGCGCCAGCAGCCAAGATCGTAGGAAAGCCACCTGGGAAGGGTCTGGCGAGCAGTACTTC.